Detailed here is one T cell receptor (beta chain). This entry belongs to a study of blood T cell repertoires in COVID-19. Study at large: The origin of the acute and convalescent COVID-19 samples was the United States, Italy and Spain. The analysed material was cDNA or gDNA that came from T cells, B-cell-depleted T cells, or PBMCs.

Study processing details: Amplification with reference gene primers provided the estimates of nucleated cell counts. Libraries were prepared by immunoSEQ multiplex PCR; TCRdb keeps only in-frame clonotypes and omits some of them. V, J and clone size are those of that table, while D and trimming were read from the DNA. The top ten hold 8.5% of the sample, which has over 45,000 clones, roughly 86% seen once. The TCR comes from a man in his fifties or sixties with active COVID-19. Sequencing was done on a sample of peripheral blood.

CDR3 DNA: TGTGCCAGCTCCCAGCCGGGGGACTACGAGCAGTACTTC. Translation: CASSQPGDYEQYF. This rearrangement joins TRBV18 to TRBJ2-7, with D possibly matching TRBD2 (6 bases). Germline V gene lookup returns CDR1 KGHSH and CDR2 LQKENI. V was pared by 6 bases and J by 3 bases, with 12 bases between. This CDR3 is built from 13 residues.